This T cell receptor (beta chain) originates from a study of T cell repertoires in cytomegalovirus infection. Findings and caveats of the study: Dominating the ex vivo response were TCR beta clonotypes that were CMV-specific and HLA-C-restricted. The cumulative frequency of public TCR beta families distinguished individuals who carried CMV together with the relevant HLA.

TCRdb redid the calling of the reads with MiXCR, one entry per CDR3 protein. The top ten hold around 2.8% of the sample, which has about 740,000 distinct CDR3 sequences, less than 40% seen once. The length of the CDR3 is 14 residues. Between the trimmed V and J ends, which lost 3 bases and 7 bases, there was a span of 15 bases. This clonotype was seen a handful of times. The antigen remains undetermined. Sequenced: PBMCs. The chain is built from TRBV12-3 or TRBV12-4 and TRBJ2-5, with D tentatively TRBD2 (6 bases). The origin of this receptor is a human donor in good health (CMV status not recorded). Some clones in this sample may be carry-over from other donors' samples. The CDR3 reads CASSFSMLAWTQYF. DNA of the CDR3: TGTGCCAGCAGTTTCTCGATGCTAGCGTGGACCCAGTACTTC.